The entry below describes one T cell receptor beta chain. Its cognate antigen is unknown. The data were taken from a study of cytomegalovirus exposure and HLA in healthy donors. Study background: The roughly 120 validation repertoires used the same platform as the 550 to 700 first-cohort repertoires (as reported by a later analysis). Broader study findings: In vitro work confirmed that a few CMV-associated chains recognize CMV antigens. Using the classifier, cytomegalovirus status was reportedly diagnosed with high specificity and sensitivity.

Clones were read by immunoSEQ multiplex PCR, and TCRdb kept only the in-frame ones, dropping some. The sample has about 190,000 clones, roughly 84% seen once. This receptor was obtained from a young woman in good health and CMV-seropositive. Sequencing input: PBMCs.

The CDR3 here is CASSDSGTAKISGNTIYF. The CDR3 coding sequence is TGTGCCAGCAGTGATTCCGGGACAGCCAAAATATCTGGAAACACCATATATTTT. J is TRBJ1-3 and V is TRBV25-1; 7 bases fit TRBD1. CDR1 and CDR2 from the germline V gene are MGHDK and SYGVNS. The CDR3 extends over 18 amino acids. After removal of 3 bases from V and 1 base from J, the junction contained 12 bases not matched to a gene.